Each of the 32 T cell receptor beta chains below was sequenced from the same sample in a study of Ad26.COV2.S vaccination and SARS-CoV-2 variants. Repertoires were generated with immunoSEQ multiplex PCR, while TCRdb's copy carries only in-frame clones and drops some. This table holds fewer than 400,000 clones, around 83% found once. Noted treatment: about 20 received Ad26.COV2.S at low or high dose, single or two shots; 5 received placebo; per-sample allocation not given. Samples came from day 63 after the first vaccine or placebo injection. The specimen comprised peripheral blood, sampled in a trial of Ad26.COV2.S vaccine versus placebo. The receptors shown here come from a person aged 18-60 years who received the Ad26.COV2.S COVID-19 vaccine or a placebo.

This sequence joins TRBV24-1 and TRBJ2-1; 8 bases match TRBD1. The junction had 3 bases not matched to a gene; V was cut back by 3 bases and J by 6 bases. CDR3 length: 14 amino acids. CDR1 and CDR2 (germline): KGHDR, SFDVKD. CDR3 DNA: TGTGCCACCAGTGATCCTACAGGGGGCAATGAGCAGTTCTTC. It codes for CATSDPTGGNEQFF.

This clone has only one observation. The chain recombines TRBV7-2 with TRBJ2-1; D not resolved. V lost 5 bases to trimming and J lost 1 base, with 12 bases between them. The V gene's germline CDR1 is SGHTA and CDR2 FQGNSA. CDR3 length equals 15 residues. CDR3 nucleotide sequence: TGTGCCAGCAGCCCTCCCGGTCTTTCCTACAATGAGCAGTTCTTC. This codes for CASSPPGLSYNEQFF.

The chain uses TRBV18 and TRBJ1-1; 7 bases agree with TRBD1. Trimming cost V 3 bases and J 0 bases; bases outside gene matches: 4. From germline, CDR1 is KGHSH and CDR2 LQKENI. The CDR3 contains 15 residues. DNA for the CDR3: TGTGCCAGCTCACCCCACAGGGGCATGAACACTGAAGCTTTCTTT. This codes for CASSPHRGMNTEAFF.

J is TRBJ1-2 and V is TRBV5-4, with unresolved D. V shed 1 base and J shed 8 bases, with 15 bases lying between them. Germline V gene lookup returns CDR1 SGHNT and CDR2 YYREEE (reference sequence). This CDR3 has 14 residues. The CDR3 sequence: CASSLIEYASGYTF. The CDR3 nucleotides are TGTGCCAGCAGCTTGATTGAGTACGCCAGCGGCTACACCTTC.

CDR3 in amino acids: CASSIQTTGWSYEQYF. CDR3 nucleotides: TGTGCCAGTAGTATCCAAACGACAGGGTGGTCCTACGAGCAGTACTTC. The chain couples TRBV19 to TRBJ2-7; TRBD1 matches 7 bases. CDR3 size: 16 residues. The junction had 9 bases not matched to a gene; V was cut back by 3 bases and J by 1 base. Germline-derived CDR1 and CDR2 are LNHDA and SQIVND (reference sequence).

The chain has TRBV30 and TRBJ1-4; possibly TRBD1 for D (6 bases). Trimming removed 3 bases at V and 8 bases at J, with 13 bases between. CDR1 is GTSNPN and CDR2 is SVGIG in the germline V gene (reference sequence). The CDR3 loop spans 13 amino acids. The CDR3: CAWRGTGREKLFF. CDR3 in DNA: TGTGCCTGGAGAGGTACAGGGAGGGAAAAACTGTTTTTT.

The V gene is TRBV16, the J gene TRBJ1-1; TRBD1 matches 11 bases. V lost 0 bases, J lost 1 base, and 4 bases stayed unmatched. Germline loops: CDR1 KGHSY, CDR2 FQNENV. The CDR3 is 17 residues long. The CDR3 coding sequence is TGTGCCAGCAGCCAATCGGGACAGGGGGATTCGAACACTGAAGCTTTCTTT. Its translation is CASSQSGQGDSNTEAFF.

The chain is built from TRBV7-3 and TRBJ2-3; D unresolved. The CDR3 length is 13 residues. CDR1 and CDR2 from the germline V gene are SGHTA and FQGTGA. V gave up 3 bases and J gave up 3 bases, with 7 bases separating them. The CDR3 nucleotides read TGTGCCAGCAGCTTTGGCCGGACAGATACGCAGTATTTT. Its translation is CASSFGRTDTQYF.

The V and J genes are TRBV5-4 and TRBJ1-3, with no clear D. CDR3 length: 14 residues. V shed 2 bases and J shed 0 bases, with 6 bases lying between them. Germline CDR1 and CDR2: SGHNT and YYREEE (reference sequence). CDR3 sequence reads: CASSLKGSGNTIYF. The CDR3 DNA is TGTGCCAGCAGCTTAAAGGGCTCTGGAAACACCATATATTTT.

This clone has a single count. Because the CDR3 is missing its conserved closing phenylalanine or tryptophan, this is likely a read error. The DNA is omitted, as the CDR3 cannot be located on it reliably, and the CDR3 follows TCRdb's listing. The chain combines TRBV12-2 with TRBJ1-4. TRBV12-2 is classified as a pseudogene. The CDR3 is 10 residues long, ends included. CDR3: CASRSSGAFL.

The CDR3 loop is CASSIDPVAGLYYGYTF. CDR3 DNA sequence: TGTGCCAGTAGTATAGATCCAGTCGCGGGACTATACTATGGCTACACCTTC. The rearrangement links TRBV19 to TRBJ1-2; the D gene is possibly TRBD1 (5 bases). V was shortened by 0 bases and J by 3 bases, with 17 bases between the two germline ends. This CDR3 is 17 amino acids long. Germline values: CDR1 LNHDA, CDR2 SQIVND (reference sequence).

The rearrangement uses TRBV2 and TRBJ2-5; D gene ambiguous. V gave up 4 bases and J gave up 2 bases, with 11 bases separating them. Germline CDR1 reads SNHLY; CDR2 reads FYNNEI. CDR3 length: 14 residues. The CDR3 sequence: CASSALNSQETQYF. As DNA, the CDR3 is TGTGCCAGCAGTGCTTTGAACTCTCAAGAGACCCAGTACTTC.

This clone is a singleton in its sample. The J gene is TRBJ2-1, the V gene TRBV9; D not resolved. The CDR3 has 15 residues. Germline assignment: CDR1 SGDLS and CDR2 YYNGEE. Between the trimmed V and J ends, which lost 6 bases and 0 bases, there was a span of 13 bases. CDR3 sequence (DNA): TGTGCCAGCACCCCTGGTGGCAACTCCTACAATGAGCAGTTCTTC. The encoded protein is CASTPGGNSYNEQFF.

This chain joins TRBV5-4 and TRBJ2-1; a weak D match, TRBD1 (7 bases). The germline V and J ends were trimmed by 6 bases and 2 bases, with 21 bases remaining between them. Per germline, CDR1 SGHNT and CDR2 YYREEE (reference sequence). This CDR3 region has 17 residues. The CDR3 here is CASTTQEGQRTYNEQFF. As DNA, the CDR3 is TGTGCCAGCACTACCCAGGAGGGACAGAGAACCTACAATGAGCAGTTCTTC.

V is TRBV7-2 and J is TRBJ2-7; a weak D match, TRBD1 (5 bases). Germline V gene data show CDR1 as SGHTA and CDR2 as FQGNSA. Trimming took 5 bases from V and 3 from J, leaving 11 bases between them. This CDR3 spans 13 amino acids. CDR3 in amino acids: CASSAQDGYEQYF. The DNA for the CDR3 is TGTGCCAGCAGCGCACAGGACGGCTACGAGCAGTACTTC.

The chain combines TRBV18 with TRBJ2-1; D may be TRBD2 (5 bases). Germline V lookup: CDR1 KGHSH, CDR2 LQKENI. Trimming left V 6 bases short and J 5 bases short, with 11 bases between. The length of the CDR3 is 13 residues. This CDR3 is CASSQGLNNEQFF. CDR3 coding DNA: TGTGCCAGCTCCCAAGGACTTAACAATGAGCAGTTCTTC.

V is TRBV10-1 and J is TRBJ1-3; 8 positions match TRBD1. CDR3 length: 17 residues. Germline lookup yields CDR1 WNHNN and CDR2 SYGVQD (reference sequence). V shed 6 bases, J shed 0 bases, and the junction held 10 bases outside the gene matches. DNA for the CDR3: TGCGCCAGCAGGGCCGGGACAGGATGGGCCTCTGGAAACACCATATATTTT. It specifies CASRAGTGWASGNTIYF.

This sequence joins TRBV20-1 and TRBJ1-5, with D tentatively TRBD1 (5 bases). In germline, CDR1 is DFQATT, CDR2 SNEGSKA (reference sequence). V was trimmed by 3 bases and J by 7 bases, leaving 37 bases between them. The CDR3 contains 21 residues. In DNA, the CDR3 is TGCAGTGCTAGTTCGCTCCTGAGGGGTGCTAGAGCGGCGTCAGGTCGCCAGCCCCAGCATTTT. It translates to CSASSLLRGARAASGRQPQHF.

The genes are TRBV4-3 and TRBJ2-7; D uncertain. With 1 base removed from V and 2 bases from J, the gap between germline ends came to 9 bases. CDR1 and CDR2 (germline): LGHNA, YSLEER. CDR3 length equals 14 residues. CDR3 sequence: CASSQVRSTYEQYF. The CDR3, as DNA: TGCGCCAGCAGCCAAGTAAGGAGCACCTACGAGCAGTACTTC.

The CDR3 here is CASSFGWSNSPLHF. CDR3 coding DNA: TGTGCCAGCAGCTTCGGGTGGAGTAATTCACCCCTCCACTTT. V is TRBV5-4 and J is TRBJ1-6; D is unresolved. Trimming stripped 2 bases from V and 6 bases from J, with 9 bases between. CDR3 length: 14 amino acids. CDR1 is SGHNT and CDR2 is YYREEE in the germline V gene (reference sequence).

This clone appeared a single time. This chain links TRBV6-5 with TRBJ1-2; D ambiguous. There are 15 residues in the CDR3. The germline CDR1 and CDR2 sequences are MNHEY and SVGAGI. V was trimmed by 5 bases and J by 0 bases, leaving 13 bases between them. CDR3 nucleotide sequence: TGTGCCAGCAGTCGGCGCGGGGTCCCTAACTATGGCTACACCTTC. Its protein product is CASSRRGVPNYGYTF.

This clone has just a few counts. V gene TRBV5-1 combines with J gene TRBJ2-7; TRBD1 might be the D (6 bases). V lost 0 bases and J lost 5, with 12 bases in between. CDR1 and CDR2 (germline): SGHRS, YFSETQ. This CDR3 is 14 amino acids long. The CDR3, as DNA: TGCGCCAGCAGCTTGGGTTACAGGGACCACGAGCAGTACTTC. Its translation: CASSLGYRDHEQYF. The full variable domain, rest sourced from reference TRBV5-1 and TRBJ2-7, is KAGVTQTPRYLIKTRGQQVTLSCSPISGHRSVSWYQQTPGQGLQFLFEYFSETQRNKGNFPGRFSGRQFSNSRSEMNVSTLELGDSALYLCASSLGYRDHEQYFGPGTRLTVT.

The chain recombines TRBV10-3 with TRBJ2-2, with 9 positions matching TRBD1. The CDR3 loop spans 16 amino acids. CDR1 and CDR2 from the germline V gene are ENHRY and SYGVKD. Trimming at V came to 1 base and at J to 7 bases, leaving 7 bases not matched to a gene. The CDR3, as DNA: TGTGCCATCAGTGAGTTAACCGGGACAGGGCACGGGGAGCTGTTTTTT. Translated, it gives CAISELTGTGHGELFF.

CDR3 nucleotides: TGTGCCAGCAGCCAAGTTCCAGGACATAACTATGGCTACACCTTC. Protein: CASSQVPGHNYGYTF. The chain is built from TRBV14 and TRBJ1-2; the D gene is possibly TRBD1 (5 bases). The CDR3 has 15 amino acids. V dropped 1 base and J dropped 1 base, with 10 bases sitting between them. Looked up from germline, CDR1 is SGHDN and CDR2 is FVKESK.

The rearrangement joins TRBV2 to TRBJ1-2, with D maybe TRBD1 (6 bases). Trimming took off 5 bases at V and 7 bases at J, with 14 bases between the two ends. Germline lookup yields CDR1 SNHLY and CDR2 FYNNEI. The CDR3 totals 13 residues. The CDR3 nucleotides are TGTGCCAGCAGTCCCACAGGGTCCGCTGGCTACACCTTC. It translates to CASSPTGSAGYTF.

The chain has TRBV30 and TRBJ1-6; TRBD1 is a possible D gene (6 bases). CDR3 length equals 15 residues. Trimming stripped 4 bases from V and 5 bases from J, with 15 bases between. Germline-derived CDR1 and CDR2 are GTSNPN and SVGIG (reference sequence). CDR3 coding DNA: TGTGCCTGGACAGGGGATTTTAGCGATAATTCACCCCTCCACTTT. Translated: CAWTGDFSDNSPLHF.

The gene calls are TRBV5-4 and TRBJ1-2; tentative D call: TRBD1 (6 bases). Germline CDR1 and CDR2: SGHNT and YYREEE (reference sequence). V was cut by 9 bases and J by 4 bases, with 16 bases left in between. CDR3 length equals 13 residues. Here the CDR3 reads CATSRGSLYGYTF. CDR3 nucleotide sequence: TGTGCCACGTCCAGGGGTTCCCTCTATGGCTACACCTTC. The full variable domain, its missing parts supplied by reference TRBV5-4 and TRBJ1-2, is ETGVTQSPTHLIKTRGQQVTLRCSSQSGHNTVSWYQQALGQGPQFIFQYYREEENGRGNFPPRFSGLQFPNYSSELNVNALELDDSALYLCATSRGSLYGYTFGSGTRLTVV.

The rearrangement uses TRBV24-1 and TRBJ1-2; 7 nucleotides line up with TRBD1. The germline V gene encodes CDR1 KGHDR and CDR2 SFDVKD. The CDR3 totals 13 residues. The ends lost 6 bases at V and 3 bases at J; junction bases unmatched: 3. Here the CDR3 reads CATSPGQDYGYTF. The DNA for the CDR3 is TGTGCCACCAGTCCCGGACAGGACTATGGCTACACCTTC.

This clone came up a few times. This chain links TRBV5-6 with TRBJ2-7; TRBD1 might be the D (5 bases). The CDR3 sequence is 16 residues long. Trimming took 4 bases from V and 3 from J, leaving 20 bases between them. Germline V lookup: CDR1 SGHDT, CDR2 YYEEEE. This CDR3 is CASSRGWGPGSYEQYF. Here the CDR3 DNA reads TGTGCCAGCAGCCGAGGATGGGGCCCAGGAAGCTACGAGCAGTACTTC.

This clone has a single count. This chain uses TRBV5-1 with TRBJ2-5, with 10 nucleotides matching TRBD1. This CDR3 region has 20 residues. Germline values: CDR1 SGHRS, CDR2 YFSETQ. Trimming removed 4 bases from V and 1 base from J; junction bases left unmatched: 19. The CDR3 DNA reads TGCGCCAGCAGCAACACCGGGACAGGGGTTAAGACCCCAACCCAAGAGACCCAGTACTTC. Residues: CASSNTGTGVKTPTQETQYF.

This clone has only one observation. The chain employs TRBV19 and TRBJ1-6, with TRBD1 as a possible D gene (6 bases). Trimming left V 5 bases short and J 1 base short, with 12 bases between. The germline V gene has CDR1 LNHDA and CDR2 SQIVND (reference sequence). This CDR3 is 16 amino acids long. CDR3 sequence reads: CASSPLDRSYNSPLHF. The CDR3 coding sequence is TGTGCCAGTAGTCCGCTGGACAGATCCTATAATTCACCCCTCCACTTT.

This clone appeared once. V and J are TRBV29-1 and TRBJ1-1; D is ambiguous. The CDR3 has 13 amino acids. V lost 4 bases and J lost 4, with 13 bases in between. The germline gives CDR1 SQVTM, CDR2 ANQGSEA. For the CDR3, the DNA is TGCAGCGTTGTGTTACGGTGGGCCACTGAAGCTTTCTTT. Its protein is CSVVLRWATEAFF.